The TCR beta chain described here comes from a study of cytomegalovirus exposure and HLA in healthy donors. Looked up from germline, CDR1 is WNHNN and CDR2 is SYGVQD (reference sequence). CDR3 size: 12 residues. V was cut by 10 bases and J by 5 bases, with 14 bases left in between. The PCR employed 60 Vbeta primers together with 13 Jbeta primers. Repertoires were generated with immunoSEQ multiplex PCR, while TCRdb's copy carries only in-frame clones and drops some. The sample includes 30,000 to 40,000 clones, around 70% of them seen just once. General study points: Researchers reported in a later analysis that a missense DCLRE1C variant was tied to TCR beta V- and J-gene trimming. Common viral pathogens were later found to be apparently linked to several of the most significant clusters. In an earlier analysis, in under 700 donors, most V segments appeared productive either ~90% or ~30% of the time. In a later analysis, an Asian-associated ancestry cluster reportedly showed fewer N-insertions than the roughly 650-donor mean.

About this clone itself: Antigen unknown.

Sequenced sample: PBMCs. The origin of this receptor is a man between 40 and 49 years old in good health and CMV-seropositive. V is TRBV10-1 and J is TRBJ1-2, with D maybe TRBD1 (6 bases). The CDR3 coding sequence is TGCGCCAACTCGGGGGGGGCATATGGCTACACCTTC. Encoded protein: CANSGGAYGYTF.